This T cell receptor (beta chain) derives from a study of blood T cell repertoires in COVID-19. In the study overall: Specimens from acute and convalescent COVID-19 originated in the United States, Italy and Spain. PBMCs, B-cell-depleted T cells, or T cells were the source of the cDNA or gDNA that made up the material.

Under the authors' procedure: Reference gene primer amplification in the assay estimated nucleated cell counts. Generated by immunoSEQ multiplex PCR, the TCRdb table keeps only in-frame clones and is missing some. Clone size and V and J calls were adopted from that table, with D and trimming inferred from the DNA. The top ten clones hold under 30% of a sample with around 120,000 clones, about 89% of them seen once. The V end was cut by 4 bases, the J end by 5 bases, with 5 bases between. The germline V gene has CDR1 KGHDR and CDR2 SFDVKD. This CDR3 is 12 amino acids long. The TCR comes from a woman in her 70s with acute or convalescent COVID-19. Sample: peripheral blood. V gene TRBV24-1 combines with J gene TRBJ1-5; D gene unclear. This CDR3 reads CATSDPDQPQHF. CDR3 coding DNA: TGTGCCACCAGTGACCCAGATCAGCCCCAGCATTTT.